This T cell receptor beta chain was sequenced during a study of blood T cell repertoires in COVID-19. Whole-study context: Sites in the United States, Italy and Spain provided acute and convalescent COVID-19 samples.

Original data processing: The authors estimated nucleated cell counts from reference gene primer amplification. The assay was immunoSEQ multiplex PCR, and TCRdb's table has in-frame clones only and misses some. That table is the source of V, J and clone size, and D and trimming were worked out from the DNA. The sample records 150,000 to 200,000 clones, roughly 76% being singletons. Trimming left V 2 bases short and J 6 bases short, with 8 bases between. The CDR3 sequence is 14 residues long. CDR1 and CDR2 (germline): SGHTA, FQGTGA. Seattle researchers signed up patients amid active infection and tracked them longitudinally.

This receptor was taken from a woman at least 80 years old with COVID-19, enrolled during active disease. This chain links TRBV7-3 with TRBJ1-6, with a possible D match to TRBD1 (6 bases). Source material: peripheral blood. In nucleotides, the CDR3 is TGTGCCAGCAGCTTAGGACAGATTAATTCACCCCTCCACTTT. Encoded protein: CASSLGQINSPLHF.